The T cell receptor beta chain described here comes from a study of blood T cells in healthy people across ages. Approximately 9 milliliters was the volume of peripheral blood drawn from each donor. The study, taken as a whole, reports: Roughly linear declines in TCR beta diversity per million T cells occurred with age. Comparison with aged donors showed that long-lived donors had more naive CD4+ cells and higher diversity.

A second PCR, run for about 7 to 11 cycles, used a sample-barcoded 5' primer plus a J-beta primer mix. Template switching added a 12-random-nucleotide identifier to every cDNA molecule. TCRdb analysed the 5' RACE reads with MiXCR anew, one entry per CDR3 protein. The table includes over 1,300,000 distinct CDR3 sequences, approximately 59% detected once. In the case of this clonotype: The antigen is unknown.

This clonotype was sampled from a man between 18 and 29 years old in good health. Source material: blood.

The CDR3 sequence is CASSLGCNEQFF. For the CDR3, the DNA is TGTGCCAGCAGCTTAGGTTGCAATGAGCAGTTCTTC. The rearrangement joins TRBV7-9 to TRBJ2-1; D is ambiguous. Per germline, CDR1 SEHNR and CDR2 FQNEAQ (reference sequence). The V end lost 1 base, the J end lost 6 bases, and 4 bases lay between the germline ends. This CDR3 spans 12 amino acids.